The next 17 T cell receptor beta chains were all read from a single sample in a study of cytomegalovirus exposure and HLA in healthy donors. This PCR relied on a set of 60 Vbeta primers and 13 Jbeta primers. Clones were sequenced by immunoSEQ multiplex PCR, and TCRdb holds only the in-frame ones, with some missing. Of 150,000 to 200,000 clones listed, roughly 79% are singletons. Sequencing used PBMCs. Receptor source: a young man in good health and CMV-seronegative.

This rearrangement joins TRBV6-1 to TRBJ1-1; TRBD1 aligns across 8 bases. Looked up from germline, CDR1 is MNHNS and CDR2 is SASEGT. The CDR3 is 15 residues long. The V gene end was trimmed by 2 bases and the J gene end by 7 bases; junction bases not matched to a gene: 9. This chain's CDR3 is CASSENPRGRDEAFF. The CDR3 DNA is TGTGCCAGCAGTGAAAACCCCAGGGGGCGAGATGAAGCTTTCTTT.

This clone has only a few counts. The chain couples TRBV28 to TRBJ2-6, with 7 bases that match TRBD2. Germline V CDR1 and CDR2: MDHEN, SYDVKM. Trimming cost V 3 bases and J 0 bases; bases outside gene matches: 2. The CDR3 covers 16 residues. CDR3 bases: TGTGCCAGCAGTTTGGGAGGGTTCTCTGGGGCCAACGTCCTGACTTTC. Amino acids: CASSLGGFSGANVLTF.

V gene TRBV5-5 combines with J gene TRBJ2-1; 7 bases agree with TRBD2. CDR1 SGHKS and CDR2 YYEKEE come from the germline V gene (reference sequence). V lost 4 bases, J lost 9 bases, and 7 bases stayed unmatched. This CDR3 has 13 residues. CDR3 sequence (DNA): TGTGCCAGCAGCGGGAGGGGTTACGGTGAGCAGTTCTTC. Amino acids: CASSGRGYGEQFF.

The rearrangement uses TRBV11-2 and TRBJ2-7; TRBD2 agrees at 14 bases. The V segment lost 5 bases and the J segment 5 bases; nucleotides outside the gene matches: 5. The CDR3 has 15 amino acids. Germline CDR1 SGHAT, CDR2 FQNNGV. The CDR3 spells CASSPSGLAGDEQYF. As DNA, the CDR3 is TGTGCCAGCAGCCCCTCGGGACTAGCGGGAGACGAGCAGTACTTC.

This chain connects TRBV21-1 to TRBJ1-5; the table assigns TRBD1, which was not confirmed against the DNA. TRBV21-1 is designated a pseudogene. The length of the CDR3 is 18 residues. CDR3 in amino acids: CASGGTGMSHGSNQPQHF. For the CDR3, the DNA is TGTGCCAGTGGAGGGACAGGGATGAGTCACGGTAGCAATCAGCCCCAGCATTTT.

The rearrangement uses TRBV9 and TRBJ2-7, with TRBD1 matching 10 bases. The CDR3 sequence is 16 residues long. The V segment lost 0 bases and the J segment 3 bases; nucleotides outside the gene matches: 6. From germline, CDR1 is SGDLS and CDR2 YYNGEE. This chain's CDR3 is CASSVGDRGPLYEQYF. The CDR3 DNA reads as TGTGCCAGCAGCGTAGGAGACAGGGGGCCGCTCTACGAGCAGTACTTC.

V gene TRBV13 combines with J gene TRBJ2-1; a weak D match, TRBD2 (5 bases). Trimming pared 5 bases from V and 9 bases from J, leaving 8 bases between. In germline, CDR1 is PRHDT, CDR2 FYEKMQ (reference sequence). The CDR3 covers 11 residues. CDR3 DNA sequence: TGTGCCAGCAGCACTAGTTTTGAGCAGTTCTTC. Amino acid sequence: CASSTSFEQFF.

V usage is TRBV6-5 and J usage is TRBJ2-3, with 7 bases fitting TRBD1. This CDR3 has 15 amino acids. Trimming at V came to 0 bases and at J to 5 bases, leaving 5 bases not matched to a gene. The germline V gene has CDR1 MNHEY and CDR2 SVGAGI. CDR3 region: CASSYSITGEDTQYF. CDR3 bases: TGTGCCAGCAGTTACTCGATTACAGGGGAAGATACGCAGTATTTT.

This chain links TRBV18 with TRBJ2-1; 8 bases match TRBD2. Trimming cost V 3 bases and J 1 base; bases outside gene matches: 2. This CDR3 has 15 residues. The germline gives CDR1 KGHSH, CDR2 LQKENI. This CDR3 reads CASSPTSGSYNEQFF. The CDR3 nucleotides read TGTGCCAGCTCACCTACTAGCGGATCCTACAATGAGCAGTTCTTC.

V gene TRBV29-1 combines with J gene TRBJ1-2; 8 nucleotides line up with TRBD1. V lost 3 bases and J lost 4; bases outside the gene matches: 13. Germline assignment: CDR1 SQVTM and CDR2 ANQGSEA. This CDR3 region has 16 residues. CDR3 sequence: CSVEARQGYSGYGYTF. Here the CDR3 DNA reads TGCAGCGTTGAGGCGAGACAGGGGTATAGTGGCTATGGCTACACCTTC.

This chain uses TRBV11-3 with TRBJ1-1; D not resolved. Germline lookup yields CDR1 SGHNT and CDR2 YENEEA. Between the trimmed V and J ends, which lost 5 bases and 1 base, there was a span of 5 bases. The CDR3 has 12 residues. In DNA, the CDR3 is TGTGCCAGCAGCATGAGGAACACTGAAGCTTTCTTT. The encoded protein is CASSMRNTEAFF. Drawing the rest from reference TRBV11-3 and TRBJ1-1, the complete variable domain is EAGVVQSPRYKIIEKKQPVAFWCNPISGHNTLYWYLQNLGQGPELLIRYENEEAVDDSQLPKDRFSAERLKGVDSTLKIQPAELGDSAVYLCASSMRNTEAFFGQGTRLTVV.

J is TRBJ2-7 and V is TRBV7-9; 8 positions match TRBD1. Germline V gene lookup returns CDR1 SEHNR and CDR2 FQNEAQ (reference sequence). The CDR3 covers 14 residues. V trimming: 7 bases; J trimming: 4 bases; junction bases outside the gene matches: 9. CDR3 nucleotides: TGTGCCAGCACGACGCCGGGACAGGCATACGAGCAGTACTTC. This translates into CASTTPGQAYEQYF.

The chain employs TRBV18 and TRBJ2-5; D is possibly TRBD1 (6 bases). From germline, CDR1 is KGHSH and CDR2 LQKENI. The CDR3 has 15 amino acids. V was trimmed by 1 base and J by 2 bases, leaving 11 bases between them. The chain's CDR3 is CASSPQGQGQETQYF. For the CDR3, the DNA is TGTGCCAGCTCACCACAAGGGCAGGGGCAAGAGACCCAGTACTTC.

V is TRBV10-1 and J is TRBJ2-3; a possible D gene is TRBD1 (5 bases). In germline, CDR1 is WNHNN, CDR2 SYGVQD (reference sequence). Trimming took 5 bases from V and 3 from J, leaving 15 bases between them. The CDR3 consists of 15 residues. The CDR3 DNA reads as TGCGCCAGCAGTTCCAGGGTGGGAACAACAGATACGCAGTATTTT. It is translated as CASSSRVGTTDTQYF.

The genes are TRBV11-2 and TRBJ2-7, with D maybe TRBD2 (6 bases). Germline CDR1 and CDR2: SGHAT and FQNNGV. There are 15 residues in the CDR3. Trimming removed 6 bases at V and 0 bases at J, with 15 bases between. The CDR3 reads CASRRPGTSSYEQYF. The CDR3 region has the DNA TGTGCCAGCAGGCGTCCCGGGACTTCCTCCTACGAGCAGTACTTC.

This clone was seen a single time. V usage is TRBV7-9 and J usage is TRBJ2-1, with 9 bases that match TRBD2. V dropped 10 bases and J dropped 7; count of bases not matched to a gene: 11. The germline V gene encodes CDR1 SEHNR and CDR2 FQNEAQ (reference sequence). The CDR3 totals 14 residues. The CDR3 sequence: CATTTSGAPNEQFF. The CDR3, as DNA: TGTGCCACCACGACTAGCGGAGCCCCTAATGAGCAGTTCTTC.

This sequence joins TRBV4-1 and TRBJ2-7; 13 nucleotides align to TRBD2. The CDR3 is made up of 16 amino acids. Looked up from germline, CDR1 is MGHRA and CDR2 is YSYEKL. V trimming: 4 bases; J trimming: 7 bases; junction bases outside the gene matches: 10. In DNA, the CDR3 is TGCGCCAGCAGCCTGACAGAAACTAGCGGGAGGGAGGAGCAGTACTTC. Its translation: CASSLTETSGREEQYF.